Included here is one T cell receptor (beta chain) sequence, with context. These data originate in a study of blood T cell repertoires in COVID-19. CDR1 is MNHEY, CDR2 SVGAGI, per germline. The CDR3 extends over 15 amino acids. V was pared by 4 bases and J by 3 bases, with 3 bases of the junction left unmatched. Here immunoSEQ multiplex PCR was the method, and the copy in TCRdb shows in-frame clones only, minus some. The table shows about 56,000 clones, with nearly 90% occurring only once. This receptor was taken from a man aged 45 to 65 with active COVID-19. This chain joins TRBV6-5 and TRBJ1-5; TRBD1 matches 10 bases. Specimen: peripheral blood. The CDR3 reads CASSWTGGPNQPQHF. DNA for the CDR3: TGTGCCAGCAGTTGGACAGGGGGACCCAATCAGCCCCAGCATTTT.